This T cell receptor (beta chain) derives from a study of blood T cell repertoires in COVID-19. About the research overall: The United States, Italy and Spain were the sources of the acute and convalescent COVID-19 samples. The analysed material was cDNA or gDNA that came from T cells, B-cell-depleted T cells, or PBMCs.

V lost 0 bases to trimming and J lost 1 base, with 5 bases between them. The CDR3 length is 13 residues. The germline V gene has CDR1 SGHDT and CDR2 YYEEEE. The authors' processing: By means of reference gene primer amplification, nucleated cell counts were estimated. Profiled with immunoSEQ multiplex PCR; TCRdb holds only in-frame clones, not every one. V, J and clone size are taken as reported in that table, and D and trimming were inferred from the DNA itself. The sample lists about 12,000 clones, about nine tenths occurring once. V usage is TRBV5-6 and J usage is TRBJ2-7, with D possibly matching TRBD1 (5 bases). This TCR was sampled from a man in his 70s with active COVID-19. Sample: peripheral blood. The CDR3 nucleotides are TGTGCCAGCAGCTTGGGACAGTCCTACGAGCAGTACTTC. Its translation is CASSLGQSYEQYF.